This T cell receptor beta chain appears in the sequencing data of a study of T cell clonality in common variable immunodeficiency. Study outcomes and limitations: In common variable immunodeficiency, TCR beta chains reportedly carried fewer deletions and N-nucleotide insertions. CVID subjects shared fewer TCRbeta clones than healthy controls did.

This CDR3 comprises 14 residues. V gave up 2 bases and J gave up 5 bases, with 13 bases separating them. Germline V CDR1 and CDR2: SGHRS, YFSETQ. Ten or more counts support this clone. Its specificity is not known. The CDR3 is cut off 3 residues early in the read; its end comes from the germline J gene. Assay: immunoSEQ multiplex PCR; the TCRdb copy retains only in-frame clones and omits some. The sample has 20,000 to 25,000 clones, none seen only once. Aged roughly 9 to 65 years, CVID subjects averaged about 40 years old. Caucasian heritage predominated among both patients and controls. Heparinized whole blood, roughly 4.5 to 8 ml, came from each donor.

This sequence joins TRBV5-1 and TRBJ2-5; perhaps TRBD2 as D (6 bases). Material: peripheral blood mononuclear cells. The receptor was derived from a human donor with common variable immunodeficiency. The CDR3 reads CASSFSRGGETQYF. The sequenced CDR3 bases are TGCGCCAGCAGCTTCTCCCGTGGGGGGGAGACC.